These 10 T cell receptor beta chains were sequenced from one sample in a study of beta chain features in type 1 diabetes listed by TCRdb under 2018. Library preparation used the immunoSEQ multiplex PCR assay. The entire amount of isolated RNA was reverse transcribed using the High Capacity cDNA Reverse Transcription Kit, so the sequenced TCRB transcripts were expressed ones. Drawn from immuneACCESS, this table holds only the in-frame rearrangements with V and J called that TCRdb kept. Clones are partly lost; checked studies trace under half to an unresolved V gene and leave the rest unexplained. For this sample the table gives over 700,000 clones, of which roughly 15% were detected only once. 0.02% to 0.025% of the sample comes from the top ten. The sample taken for sequencing was naive CD4+ T cells from blood. The intended sense of this specimen's cell subset or site label: true naive CD4+ T cells. Every receptor here comes from a young woman in good health.

The chain recombines TRBV18 with TRBJ1-1; D not resolved. This CDR3 is 15 amino acids long. Germline V gives CDR1 KGHSH, CDR2 LQKENI. Trimming left V 2 bases short and J 2 bases short, with 12 bases between. CDR3 sequence reads: CASSPFEEGNTEAFF. The CDR3 nucleotides are TGTGCCAGCTCACCATTTGAGGAGGGTAACACTGAAGCTTTCTTT.

V gene TRBV6-5 combines with J gene TRBJ1-3; D is unclear. V dropped 3 bases and J dropped 3 bases, with 15 bases sitting between them. Germline CDR1 MNHEY, CDR2 SVGAGI. There are 16 residues in the CDR3. CDR3 in amino acids: CASSYSRSDGGNTIYF. CDR3 DNA sequence: TGTGCCAGCAGTTATTCCCGCAGCGACGGTGGAAACACCATATATTTT.

The chain employs TRBV7-8 and TRBJ2-3; weak D call: TRBD2 (5 bases). This CDR3 region has 19 residues. Deletions cut 0 bases from V and 0 bases from J, with 19 bases between. Germline V lookup: CDR1 SGHVS, CDR2 FQNEAQ. CDR3 amino acids: CASSLAVVARYSSTDTQYF. The CDR3 coding sequence is TGTGCCAGCAGCTTAGCGGTAGTAGCGAGGTATTCTAGCACAGATACGCAGTATTTT.

This clone was counted a few times. The chain couples TRBV4-1 to TRBJ2-3, with 10 bases lining up with TRBD1. From germline, CDR1 is MGHRA and CDR2 YSYEKL. Losses at the gene ends were 1 base for V and 2 bases for J; bases not matched to a gene: 12. The CDR3 consists of 19 residues. The CDR3 nucleotides are TGCGCCAGCAGCCAAGCTCCGATCTCCGGGACAGGGGCCACAGATACGCAGTATTTT. Its protein product is CASSQAPISGTGATDTQYF.

In this sample, this clone turned up a few times. The chain is built from TRBV4-1 and TRBJ2-2; 8 positions agree with TRBD2. CDR1 is MGHRA, CDR2 YSYEKL, per germline. V dropped 1 base and J dropped 0; count of bases not matched to a gene: 4. This CDR3 has 17 amino acids. The CDR3 coding sequence is TGCGCCAGCAGCCAAGTCCTAGCGGGCGCGAACACCGGGGAGCTGTTTTTT. This encodes CASSQVLAGANTGELFF.

The chain has TRBV5-1 and TRBJ2-1; 7 bases agree with TRBD2. The V segment lost 6 bases and the J segment 5 bases; nucleotides outside the gene matches: 8. The CDR3 sequence is 14 residues long. Germline CDR1 reads SGHRS; CDR2 reads YFSETQ. The CDR3: CASTRTSLNNEQFF. The CDR3 DNA sequence: TGCGCCAGCACCAGGACTAGTCTCAACAATGAGCAGTTCTTC.

This clone was counted a few times. The chain recombines TRBV5-1 with TRBJ2-2; no definite D call. This CDR3 is 14 amino acids long. Between the trimmed V and J ends, which lost 0 bases and 2 bases, there was a span of 5 bases. CDR1 is SGHRS and CDR2 is YFSETQ in the germline V gene. This CDR3 is CASSLGGNTGELFF. DNA for the CDR3: TGCGCCAGCAGCTTGGGAGGCAACACCGGGGAGCTGTTTTTT.

Note on this clone: The sample holds other DNA sequences that translate to the same CDR3. The chain couples TRBV7-9 to TRBJ2-1; 7 nucleotides match TRBD2. Germline V gene data show CDR1 as SEHNR and CDR2 as FQNEAQ (reference sequence). J lost 4 bases, V lost 5 bases, and 5 bases had no gene match. This CDR3 comprises 14 residues. The CDR3 DNA follows: TGTGCCAGCAGCCTTGGGGGAGGGTACAATGAGCAGTTCTTC. This encodes CASSLGGGYNEQFF.

The chain links TRBV21-1 to TRBJ2-5; TRBD1, the D gene given by the table, was not confirmed from the DNA. TRBV21-1 is an annotated pseudogene. The CDR3 totals 15 residues. CDR3 region: CASRRDRAEEETQYF. CDR3 nucleotides: TGTGCCAGCAGAAGGGACAGGGCGGAGGAGGAGACCCAGTACTTC.

The gene calls are TRBV27 and TRBJ2-2; D tentatively fits TRBD1 or TRBD2 (5 bases each). Trimming removed 7 bases from V and 7 bases from J, with 19 bases in between. Germline V CDR1 and CDR2: MNHEY, SMNVEV (reference sequence). The CDR3 is 15 residues long. For the CDR3, the DNA is TGTGCCAGCACCGAGTGGGGGTATGGTGACGGGGAGCTGTTTTTT. Its translation: CASTEWGYGDGELFF.